These 16 T cell receptor beta chains came from one sample sequenced in a study of CD8 T cells in Susac syndrome. An amount of RNA that ranged from 0.5 to 1 ug was reverse transcribed with random hexamers. TCRdb independently ran MiXCR on the immunoSEQ multiplex PCR reads; one entry per CDR3 protein. The data hold some 150,000 distinct CDR3 sequences, with around 96% observed a single time. Sequenced input: CD4+ T cells from PBMCs. The source of these receptors is a human donor with Susac syndrome.

The J gene is TRBJ2-7, the V gene TRBV6-5; perhaps TRBD2 as D (5 bases). Germline V gene sequence: CDR1 MNHEY, CDR2 SVGAGI. Trimming shortened V by 4 bases and J by 3 bases, and 16 bases separated the two germline ends. This CDR3 is 15 amino acids long. The CDR3 sequence: CASSWTPSASYEQYF. CDR3 coding DNA: TGTGCCAGCAGTTGGACTCCCAGTGCGAGCTACGAGCAGTACTTC.

The chain employs TRBV20-1 and TRBJ2-5, with a weak D call TRBD2 (6 bases). The V gene lost 6 bases and the J gene lost 7 bases, with 21 bases spanning the gap. The CDR3 spans 14 residues. Per the germline V gene, CDR1 is DFQATT and CDR2 is SNEGSKA (reference sequence). The CDR3 region is CSATPTSRGGTQYF. Here the CDR3 DNA reads TGCAGTGCGACCCCCACTAGCCGAGGTGGGACCCAGTACTTC.

This clonotype occurred once. CDR3 nucleotide sequence: TGCAGTGCAACGGCAGGTCTCCCCATGAACACTGAAGCTTTCTTT. It encodes CSATAGLPMNTEAFF. This chain links TRBV20-1 with TRBJ1-1, with D unresolved. V lost 6 bases and J lost 0, with 17 bases in between. Germline V CDR1 and CDR2: DFQATT, SNEGSKA (reference sequence). There are 15 residues in the CDR3.

The chain employs TRBV12-3 or TRBV12-4 and TRBJ1-1, with D unresolved. Trimming stripped 1 base from V and 8 bases from J, with 8 bases between. The CDR3 covers 12 residues. The CDR3 region is CASSLVPSEAFF. In DNA, the CDR3 is TGTGCCAGCAGTTTAGTCCCCTCAGAAGCTTTCTTT.

This chain joins TRBV6-5 and TRBJ1-5, with D possibly being TRBD1 (6 bases). V shed 0 bases and J shed 0 bases, with 9 bases lying between them. Germline assignment: CDR1 MNHEY and CDR2 SVGAGI. CDR3 length: 16 residues. The CDR3 DNA sequence: TGTGCCAGCAGTTACTCGAGGACAGATAGCAATCAGCCCCAGCATTTT. Its translation is CASSYSRTDSNQPQHF.

The V and J genes are TRBV4-2 and TRBJ1-2; D perhaps matches TRBD1 (5 bases). Germline V lookup: CDR1 LGHNA, CDR2 YNFKEQ. This CDR3 region has 14 residues. V was trimmed by 2 bases and J by 5 bases, leaving 12 bases between them. The CDR3 DNA reads TGTGCCAGCAGCCAAAACGTGGCAGGGTATGGCTACACCTTC. This gives the protein CASSQNVAGYGYTF.

This chain connects TRBV5-1 to TRBJ1-5; tentative D call: TRBD1 (5 bases). Germline V lookup: CDR1 SGHRS, CDR2 YFSETQ. V lost 4 bases to trimming and J lost 3 bases, with 8 bases between them. The CDR3 has 13 amino acids. In DNA form, the CDR3 reads TGCGCCAGCAGCCCCGGGACCAATCAGCCCCAGCATTTT. It is translated as CASSPGTNQPQHF. Drawing the rest from reference TRBV5-1 and TRBJ1-5, the complete variable domain is KAGVTQTPRYLIKTRGQQVTLSCSPISGHRSVSWYQQTPGQGLQFLFEYFSETQRNKGNFPGRFSGRQFSNSRSEMNVSTLELGDSALYLCASSPGTNQPQHFGDGTRLSIL.

The V gene is TRBV6-4, the J gene TRBJ2-3; TRBD2 matches 9 bases. CDR1 and CDR2 from the germline V gene are MRHNA and SNTAGT. The length of the CDR3 is 15 residues. V shed 8 bases and J 5 bases; nucleotides not matched to a gene: 11. The CDR3 region is CASSHSGSGGDTQYF. The CDR3, as DNA: TGTGCCAGCTCCCACTCGGGTAGCGGGGGAGATACGCAGTATTTT.

V gene TRBV5-1 combines with J gene TRBJ1-2; D uncertain. Trimming removed 0 bases at V and 4 bases at J, with 13 bases between. Germline lookup yields CDR1 SGHRS and CDR2 YFSETQ. The CDR3 has 15 residues. CDR3 nucleotide sequence: TGCGCCAGCAGCTTGGATCCCAATGTAGGCTATGGCTACACCTTC. Translated, it gives CASSLDPNVGYGYTF. The full variable domain, completed using reference TRBV5-1 and TRBJ1-2, is KAGVTQTPRYLIKTRGQQVTLSCSPISGHRSVSWYQQTPGQGLQFLFEYFSETQRNKGNFPGRFSGRQFSNSRSEMNVSTLELGDSALYLCASSLDPNVGYGYTFGSGTRLTVV.

The CDR3 sequence is CASRAFGATPGEQYF. The CDR3 region has the DNA TGTGCCAGCAGAGCCTTCGGAGCGACCCCGGGCGAGCAGTACTTC. This chain links TRBV2 with TRBJ2-7; D not certain. This CDR3 has 15 residues. V was cut by 6 bases and J by 6 bases, with 21 bases left in between. CDR1 is SNHLY and CDR2 is FYNNEI in the germline V gene.

The chain combines TRBV19 with TRBJ2-5, with 9 bases fitting TRBD1. The CDR3 totals 16 residues. CDR1 and CDR2 from the germline V gene are LNHDA and SQIVND (reference sequence). The J segment lost 5 bases and the V segment lost 3 bases, leaving 10 bases of the junction unmatched. CDR3 DNA: TGTGCCAGTAGTATTAGCTCACAGGGGGCGCATGAGACCCAGTACTTC. Translation: CASSISSQGAHETQYF.

The chain links TRBV21-1 to TRBJ2-7; the D call in the table, TRBD1, was not verified against the DNA. TRBV21-1 is a known pseudogene. The CDR3 sequence is 15 residues long. The DNA of the CDR3 is TGTGCCAGCAGCCCGGACAAACACGGCCCGTACGAGCAGTACTTC. Its translation: CASSPDKHGPYEQYF.

V usage is TRBV7-9 and J usage is TRBJ2-1; 8 positions match TRBD1. This CDR3 region has 15 residues. The V gene's germline CDR1 is SEHNR and CDR2 FQNEAQ (reference sequence). Trimming at V came to 2 bases and at J to 9 bases, leaving 9 bases not matched to a gene. In DNA, the CDR3 is TGTGCCAGCAGCTTACAGGGGGCGCAAAGAGGTGAGCAGTTCTTC. This gives the protein CASSLQGAQRGEQFF.

The V and J genes are TRBV19 and TRBJ1-5, with D perhaps matching TRBD1 (6 bases). CDR1 and CDR2 from the germline V gene are LNHDA and SQIVND (reference sequence). This CDR3 is built from 13 residues. Trimming took off 10 bases at V and 6 bases at J, with 16 bases between the two ends. Here the CDR3 DNA reads TGTGCCACCGAGGGGGGGCGAGGTCAGCCCCAGCATTTT. Its translation is CATEGGRGQPQHF.

The chain employs TRBV25-1 and TRBJ2-7; D is unclear. CDR1 is MGHDK, CDR2 SYGVNS, per germline. The V and J ends lost 10 bases and 3 bases respectively, with 10 bases between them. There are 11 residues in the CDR3. The CDR3 nucleotides are TGTGCCACCGGACGGCTCTACGAGCAGTACTTC. Protein: CATGRLYEQYF.

V is TRBV27 and J is TRBJ2-3; 9 bases fit TRBD2. CDR3 length equals 16 residues. J was trimmed by 6 bases and V by 2 bases; bases with no gene match: 9. Germline V lookup: CDR1 MNHEY, CDR2 SMNVEV (reference sequence). This CDR3 is CASSLKRGLAWDTQYF. The CDR3 DNA sequence: TGTGCCAGCAGTTTAAAGAGGGGACTAGCTTGGGATACGCAGTATTTT.